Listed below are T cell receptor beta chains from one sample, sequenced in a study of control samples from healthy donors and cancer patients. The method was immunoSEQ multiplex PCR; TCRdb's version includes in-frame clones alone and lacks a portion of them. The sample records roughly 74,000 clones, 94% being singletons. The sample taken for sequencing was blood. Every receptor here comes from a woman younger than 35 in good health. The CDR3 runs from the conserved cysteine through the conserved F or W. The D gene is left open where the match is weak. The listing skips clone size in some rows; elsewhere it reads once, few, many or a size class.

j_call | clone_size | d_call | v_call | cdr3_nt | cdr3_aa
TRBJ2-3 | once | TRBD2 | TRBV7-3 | TGTGCCAGCAGCTTAACTAGCGGGAGAGGCACAGATACGCAGTATTTT | CASSLTSGRGTDTQYF
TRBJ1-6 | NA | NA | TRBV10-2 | TGCGCCACCTACCCTCGGGACACTTTTAATTCACCCCTCCACTTT | CATYPRDTFNSPLHF
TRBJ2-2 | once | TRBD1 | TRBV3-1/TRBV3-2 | TGTGCCAGCCGAAACTTCGGACAGGGGGCCGCCGGGGAGCTGTTTTTT | CASRNFGQGAAGELFF
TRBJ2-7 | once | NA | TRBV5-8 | TGTGCCAGCAGCTTGGCGGAGCAGTACTTC | CASSLAEQYF
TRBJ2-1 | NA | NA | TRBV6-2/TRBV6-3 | TGTGCCAGCAGTTACTACCATAGGGTGGGTGAGCAGTTCTTC | CASSYYHRVGEQFF
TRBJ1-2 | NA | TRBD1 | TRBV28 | TGTGCCAGCACTCCTGGGGGGACAGGGGCCGTGTATGGCTACACCTTC | CASTPGGTGAVYGYTF
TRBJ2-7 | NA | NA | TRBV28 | TGTGCCAGCAGGACACAGGATCTTGGCCGGTACGAGCAGTACTTC | CASRTQDLGRYEQYF
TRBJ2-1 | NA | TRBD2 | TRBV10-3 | TGTGCCATCAGTGAGTCGACGAGCGGGAGGGCCTTCAATGAGCAGTTCTTC | CAISESTSGRAFNEQFF
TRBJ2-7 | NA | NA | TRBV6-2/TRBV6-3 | TGTGCCAGCAGTTACAATCGTGGCAGGGCTGGAGAGCAGTACTTC | CASSYNRGRAGEQYF
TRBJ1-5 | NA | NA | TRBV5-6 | TGTGCCAGCAGCTTGCTGAGGGATAGCAATCAGCCCCAGCATTTT | CASSLLRDSNQPQHF